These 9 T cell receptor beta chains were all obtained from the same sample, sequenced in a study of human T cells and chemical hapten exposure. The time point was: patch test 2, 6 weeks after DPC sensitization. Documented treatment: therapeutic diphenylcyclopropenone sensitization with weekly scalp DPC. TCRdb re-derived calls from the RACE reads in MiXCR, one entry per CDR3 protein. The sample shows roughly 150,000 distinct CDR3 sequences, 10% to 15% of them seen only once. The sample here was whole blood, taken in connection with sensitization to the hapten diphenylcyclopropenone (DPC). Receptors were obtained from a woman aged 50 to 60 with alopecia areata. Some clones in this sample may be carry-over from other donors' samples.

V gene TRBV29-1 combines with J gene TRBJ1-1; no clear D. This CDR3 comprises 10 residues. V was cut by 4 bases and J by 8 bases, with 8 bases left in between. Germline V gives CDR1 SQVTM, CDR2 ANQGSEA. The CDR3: CSVGSGEAFF. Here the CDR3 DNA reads TGCAGCGTTGGTTCCGGAGAAGCTTTCTTT.

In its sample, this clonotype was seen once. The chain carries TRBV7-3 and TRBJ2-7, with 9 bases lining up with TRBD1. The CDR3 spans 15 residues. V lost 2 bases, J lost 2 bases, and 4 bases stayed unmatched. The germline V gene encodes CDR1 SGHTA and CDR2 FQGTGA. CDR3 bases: TGTGCCAGCAGCTTAGGGACAGGGAACCCCTACGAGCAGTACTTC. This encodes CASSLGTGNPYEQYF.

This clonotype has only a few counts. In nucleotides, the CDR3 is TGTGCCAGCAGTTACCGTACTAGCGGGTCCTACGAGCAGTACTTC. This sequence encodes CASSYRTSGSYEQYF. The gene calls are TRBV6-5 and TRBJ2-7; 9 nucleotides line up with TRBD2. Trimming cost V 2 bases and J 1 base; bases outside gene matches: 3. Germline CDR1 reads MNHEY; CDR2 reads SVGAGI. This CDR3 region has 15 residues.

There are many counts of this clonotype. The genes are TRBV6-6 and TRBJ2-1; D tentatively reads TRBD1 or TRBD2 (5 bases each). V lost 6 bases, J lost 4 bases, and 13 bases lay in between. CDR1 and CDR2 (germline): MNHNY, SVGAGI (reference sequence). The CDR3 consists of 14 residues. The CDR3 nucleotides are TGTGCCAGCAGGGACCGGGACGGTTACAATGAGCAGTTCTTC. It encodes CASRDRDGYNEQFF.

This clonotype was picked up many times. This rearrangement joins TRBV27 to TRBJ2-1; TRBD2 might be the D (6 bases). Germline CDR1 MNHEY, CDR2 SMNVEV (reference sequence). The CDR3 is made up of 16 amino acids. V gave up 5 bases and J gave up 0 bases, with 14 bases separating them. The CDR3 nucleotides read TGTGCCAGCAGTAGGACTATACTGAGCTCCTACAATGAGCAGTTCTTC. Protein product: CASSRTILSSYNEQFF.

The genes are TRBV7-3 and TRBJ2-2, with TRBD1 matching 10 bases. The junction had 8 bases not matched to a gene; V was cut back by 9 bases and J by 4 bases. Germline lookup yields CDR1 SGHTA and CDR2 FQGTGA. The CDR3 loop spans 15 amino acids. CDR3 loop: CARAPGTGVTGELFF. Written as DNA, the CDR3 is TGTGCCAGGGCCCCCGGGACAGGGGTCACCGGGGAGCTGTTTTTT. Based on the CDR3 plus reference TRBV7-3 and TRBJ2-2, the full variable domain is GAGVSQTPSNKVTEKGKYVELRCDPISGHTALYWYRQSLGQGPEFLIYFQGTGAADDSGLPNDRFFAVRPEGSVSTLKIQRTERGDSAVYLCARAPGTGVTGELFFGEGSRLTVL.

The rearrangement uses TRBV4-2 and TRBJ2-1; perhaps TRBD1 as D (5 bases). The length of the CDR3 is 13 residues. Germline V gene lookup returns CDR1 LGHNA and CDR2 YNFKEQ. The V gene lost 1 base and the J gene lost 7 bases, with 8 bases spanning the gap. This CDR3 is CASSQAQGNEQFF. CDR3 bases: TGTGCCAGCAGCCAAGCTCAGGGTAATGAGCAGTTCTTC.

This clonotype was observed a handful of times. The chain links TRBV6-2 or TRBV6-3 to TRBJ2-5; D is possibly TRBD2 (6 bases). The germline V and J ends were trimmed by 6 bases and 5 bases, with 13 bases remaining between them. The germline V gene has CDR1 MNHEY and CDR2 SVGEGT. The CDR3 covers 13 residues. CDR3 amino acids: CASRPRGWETQYF. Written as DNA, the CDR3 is TGTGCCAGCAGGCCCCGGGGGTGGGAGACCCAGTACTTC.

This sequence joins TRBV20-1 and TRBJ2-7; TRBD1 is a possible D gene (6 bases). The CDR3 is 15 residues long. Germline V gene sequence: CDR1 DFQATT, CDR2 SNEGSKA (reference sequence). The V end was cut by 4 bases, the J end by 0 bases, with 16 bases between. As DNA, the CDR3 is TGCAGTGCTAACCCCGGGACACAGAGCTCCTACGAGCAGTACTTC. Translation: CSANPGTQSSYEQYF.